This T cell receptor beta chain was sequenced for a study of blood T cell repertoires in COVID-19. Study-wide context: Samples came from the United States, Italy and Spain, spanning acute and convalescent COVID-19. T cells, B-cell-depleted T cells, or PBMCs provided the cDNA or gDNA that served as material.

In the original processing: Quantification of nucleated cells was approximated via reference gene primer amplification. Profiled with immunoSEQ multiplex PCR; TCRdb holds only in-frame clones, not every one. The V and J calls and clone size come from that table; D and trimming were worked out from the DNA. The sample shows about 240,000 clones, approximately 86% of them seen only once. The germline V and J ends were trimmed by 3 bases and 2 bases, with 14 bases remaining between them. Germline-derived CDR1 and CDR2 are DFQATT and SNEGSKA (reference sequence). This CDR3 has 14 amino acids. Assignments of participants to cohorts depended upon their own reported clinical history.

The chain uses TRBV20-1 and TRBJ2-7; D could derive from TRBD1 or TRBD2 (5 bases each). The source material was PBMCs or T cells enriched from blood (not recorded which). The TCR originated in a woman between 40 and 55 years old with acute COVID-19. The CDR3 nucleotides read TGCAGTGCTAGTGGGGGAAAGGGGCCCTACGAGCAGTACTTC. Protein: CSASGGKGPYEQYF.